A selection of T cell receptor beta chains follows, all from one sample in a study of blood T cell repertoires in COVID-19. Profiled with immunoSEQ multiplex PCR; TCRdb holds only in-frame clones, not every one. The sample holds under 150,000 clones, around 86% seen once. The sequenced sample was PBMCs or T cells enriched from blood (not recorded which). All receptors come from a man aged 25-45 years who had recovered from COVID-19. The CDR3 runs from the conserved cysteine through the conserved F or W. A D gene is named only where the DNA matches it firmly. Where a row states a size, it is once, few, many or the class of an expanded clone; other rows omit it.

v_gene,d_gene,j_gene,abundance,CDR3nt,CDR3aa
TRBV7-3,TRBD2,TRBJ2-2,.,TGTGCCAGCAGCCCCCATAGCGGGGGCCAAACCGGGGAGCTGTTTTTT,CASSPHSGGQTGELFF
TRBV5-6,TRBD2,TRBJ2-2,.,TGTGCCAGCAGCTTGGGACTAGCGGAGTACACCGGGGAGCTGTTTTTT,CASSLGLAEYTGELFF
TRBV6-1,.,TRBJ1-3,.,TGTGCCAGCAGTGAGGAAGCGGTGGGATCTGGAAACACCATATATTTT,CASSEEAVGSGNTIYF
TRBV19,TRBD1,TRBJ1-6,.,TGTGCCAGTAGTGCTTCTTCGGGGACAGGGGGAAATTCACCCCTCCACTTT,CASSASSGTGGNSPLHF
TRBV12-5,.,TRBJ2-1,once,TGTGCTAGTGGTTTACTACAGGGCTACAATGAGCAGTTCTTC,CASGLLQGYNEQFF
TRBV10-1,TRBD2,TRBJ2-7,.,TGCGCCAGCAGCCGACTAGCGGGAGACGACGAGCAGTACTTC,CASSRLAGDDEQYF
TRBV18,.,TRBJ1-6,.,TGTGCCAGCTCACGGGGGGACTATAATTCACCCCTCCACTTT,CASSRGDYNSPLHF
TRBV5-1,.,TRBJ2-3,.,TGCGCCAGCAGCACACTCGGACAGGGCGGGAGAGATACGCAGTATTTT,CASSTLGQGGRDTQYF
TRBV19,.,TRBJ1-4,.,TGTGCCAGTAGTGAAGGGGCAACTAATGAAAAACTGTTTTTT,CASSEGATNEKLFF
TRBV3-1/TRBV3-2,.,TRBJ1-1,.,TGTGCCAGCAGCCAAGATCCGGACAAGAACACTGAAGCTTTCTTT,CASSQDPDKNTEAFF
TRBV7-3,.,TRBJ1-1,.,TGTGCCAGCAGCTTAAGTCCGGGGGTGAACACTGAAGCTTTCTTT,CASSLSPGVNTEAFF
TRBV28,TRBD1,TRBJ1-6,.,TGTGCCAGCAGTCCGATAGGACAGGAGCTGTTCAGCTCCTATAATTCACCCCTCCACTTT,CASSPIGQELFSSYNSPLHF
TRBV10-3,TRBD2,TRBJ2-1,.,TGTGCCATCGGGGCTAGCGGCAATGAGCAGTTCTTC,CAIGASGNEQFF
TRBV2,TRBD2,TRBJ2-2,.,TGTGCCAGCAGTTTGACTAGCGGGGGTTATGTCGGGGAGCTGTTTTTT,CASSLTSGGYVGELFF
TRBV10-1,.,TRBJ2-1,.,TGCGCCAGCAGTGAGTCTCTCTCCTACAATGAGCAGTTCTTC,CASSESLSYNEQFF
TRBV2,TRBD2,TRBJ2-3,.,TGTGCCAGCAGACCTGGGACTAGCGGAAGCACAGATACGCAGTATTTT,CASRPGTSGSTDTQYF
TRBV19,TRBD1,TRBJ1-6,.,TGTGCCAGTAGTAGTCCCGGGACAGGGTTCGAGTCCCTCCACTTT,CASSSPGTGFESLHF
TRBV11-2,.,TRBJ1-2,.,TGTGCCAGCAGCACCCTGCGAGGACAGACGAACTATGGCTACACCTTC,CASSTLRGQTNYGYTF